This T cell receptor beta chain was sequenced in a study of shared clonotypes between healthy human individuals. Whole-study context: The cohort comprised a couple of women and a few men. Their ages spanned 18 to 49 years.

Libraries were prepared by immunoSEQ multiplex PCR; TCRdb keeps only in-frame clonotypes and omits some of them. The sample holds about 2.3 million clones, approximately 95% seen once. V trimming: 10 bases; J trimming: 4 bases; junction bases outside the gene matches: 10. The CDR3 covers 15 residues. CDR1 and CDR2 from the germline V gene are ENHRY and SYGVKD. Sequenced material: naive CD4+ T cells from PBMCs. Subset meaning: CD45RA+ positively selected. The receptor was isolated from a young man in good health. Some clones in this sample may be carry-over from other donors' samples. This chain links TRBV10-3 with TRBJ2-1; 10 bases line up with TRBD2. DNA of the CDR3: TGTGCCACCTACCACACTAGCGGGACTTACAATGAGCAGTTCTTC. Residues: CATYHTSGTYNEQFF.